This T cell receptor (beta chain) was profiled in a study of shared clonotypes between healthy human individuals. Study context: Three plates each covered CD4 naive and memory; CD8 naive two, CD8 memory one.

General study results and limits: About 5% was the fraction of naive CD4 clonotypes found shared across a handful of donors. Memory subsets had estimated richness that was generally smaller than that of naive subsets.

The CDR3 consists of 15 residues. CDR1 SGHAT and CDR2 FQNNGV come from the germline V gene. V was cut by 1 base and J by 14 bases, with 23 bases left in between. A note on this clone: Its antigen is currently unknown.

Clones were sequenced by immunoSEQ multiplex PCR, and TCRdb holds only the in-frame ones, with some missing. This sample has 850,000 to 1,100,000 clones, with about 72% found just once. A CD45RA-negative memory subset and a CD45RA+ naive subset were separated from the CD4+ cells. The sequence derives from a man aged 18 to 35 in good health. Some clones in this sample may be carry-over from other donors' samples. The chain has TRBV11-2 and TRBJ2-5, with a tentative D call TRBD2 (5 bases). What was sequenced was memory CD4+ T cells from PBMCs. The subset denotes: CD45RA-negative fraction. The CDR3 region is CASSLGAQTTGYLYF. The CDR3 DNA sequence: TGTGCCAGCAGCTTAGGAGCGCAGACGACGGGATACCTCTACTTC.